A single sample is the source of the 26 T cell receptor beta chains below, sequenced in a study of cytomegalovirus exposure and HLA in healthy donors. Researchers ran the PCR with 60 Vbeta and 13 Jbeta primers. Sequencing used immunoSEQ multiplex PCR; TCRdb keeps in-frame clones, though not all of them. Here the sample spans 95,000 to 150,000 clones, over 70% being singletons. The sample taken for sequencing was PBMCs. These receptors came from a woman aged 45-59 years in good health and CMV-seronegative.

V and J are TRBV12-5 and TRBJ1-2, with 10 nucleotides matching TRBD1. Germline assignment: CDR1 LGHNT and CDR2 FRNRAP. The CDR3 is made up of 14 amino acids. With V trimmed by 6 bases and J by 3 bases, 4 bases remained unmatched. DNA of the CDR3: TGTGCTAGTGGGTTCGGACAGGGGGACTATGGCTACACCTTC. Translated: CASGFGQGDYGYTF.

The rearrangement uses TRBV2 and TRBJ2-3; tentatively, D is TRBD1 (6 bases). Trimming pared 1 base from V and 6 bases from J, leaving 14 bases between. CDR3 length equals 15 residues. CDR1 and CDR2 (germline): SNHLY, FYNNEI. CDR3 protein: CASSEGGTGWDTQYF. The CDR3 nucleotides read TGTGCCAGCAGTGAAGGGGGAACAGGGTGGGATACGCAGTATTTT.

This clone appeared a few times. The rearrangement uses TRBV20-1 and TRBJ2-7; the D is unclear. The germline V and J ends were trimmed by 5 bases and 2 bases, with 7 bases remaining between them. The CDR3 contains 11 residues. Germline values: CDR1 DFQATT, CDR2 SNEGSKA (reference sequence). The CDR3 loop is CSALRAYEQYF. The CDR3 region has the DNA TGCAGTGCTTTACGGGCCTACGAGCAGTACTTC.

The CDR3 bases are TGTGCCAGCAGTAACCTGGGGCCCTACAATGAGCAGTTCTTC. It specifies CASSNLGPYNEQFF. This chain uses TRBV25-1 with TRBJ2-1; the D gene is possibly TRBD1 (5 bases). Trimming stripped 5 bases from V and 2 bases from J, with 10 bases between. CDR3 length equals 14 residues. CDR1 and CDR2 from the germline V gene are MGHDK and SYGVNS.

The chain combines TRBV27 with TRBJ1-4, with D unclear. The CDR3 totals 15 residues. Germline values: CDR1 MNHEY, CDR2 SMNVEV (reference sequence). V shed 5 bases and J shed 5 bases, with 15 bases lying between them. The CDR3 protein is CASSPWAGENEKLFF. DNA for the CDR3: TGTGCCAGCAGTCCCTGGGCTGGTGAAAATGAAAAACTGTTTTTT. Full variable domain (remainder filled in from reference TRBV27 and TRBJ1-4): EAQVTQNPRYLITVTGKKLTVTCSQNMNHEYMSWYRQDPGLGLRQIYYSMNVEVTDKGDVPEGYKVSRKEKRNFPLILESPSPNQTSLYFCASSPWAGENEKLFFGSGTQLSVL.

The DNA for the CDR3 is TGCGCCAGCAGCGCACATGGAGGGACTAGCGGTTACAATGAGCAGTTCTTC. Translation: CASSAHGGTSGYNEQFF. The rearrangement joins TRBV5-1 to TRBJ2-1; 11 nucleotides align to TRBD2. The germline V gene has CDR1 SGHRS and CDR2 YFSETQ. The CDR3 is 17 residues long. Germline trimming cut 4 bases from V and 4 bases from J; bases unmatched to any gene: 10.

The CDR3 spells CATSMGLVRYNEQFF. The CDR3 DNA follows: TGTGCCACCAGCATGGGACTAGTACGGTACAATGAGCAGTTCTTC. This chain links TRBV15 with TRBJ2-1; TRBD2 agrees at 8 bases. With 4 bases clipped from V and 4 bases from J, the junction kept 6 bases outside the gene matches. This CDR3 comprises 15 residues. CDR1 is LNHNV, CDR2 YYDKDF, per germline (reference sequence).

The chain links TRBV30 to TRBJ1-4, with 7 nucleotides matching TRBD1. The V gene's germline CDR1 is GTSNPN and CDR2 SVGIG (reference sequence). V shed 1 base and J 3 bases; nucleotides not matched to a gene: 5. The CDR3 runs 15 residues. CDR3 loop: CAWSEGGAANEKLFF. The CDR3 DNA follows: TGTGCCTGGAGTGAAGGGGGCGCCGCTAATGAAAAACTGTTTTTT.

The J gene is TRBJ2-7, the V gene TRBV11-2; 7 positions match TRBD1. The CDR3 length is 14 residues. With 5 bases clipped from V and 5 bases from J, the junction kept 9 bases outside the gene matches. Germline CDR1 and CDR2: SGHAT and FQNNGV. The CDR3 is CASSPPTGWHEQYF. CDR3 DNA: TGTGCCAGCAGCCCCCCGACAGGGTGGCACGAGCAGTACTTC.

This chain links TRBV19 with TRBJ2-1, with 12 bases matching TRBD2. The CDR3 runs 16 residues. Germline CDR1 LNHDA, CDR2 SQIVND (reference sequence). The J segment lost 9 bases and the V segment lost 7 bases, leaving 13 bases of the junction unmatched. Here the CDR3 reads CASTPQGTSGYSEQFF. In DNA, the CDR3 is TGTGCCAGTACTCCACAAGGGACTAGCGGGTATTCTGAGCAGTTCTTC.

This chain uses TRBV5-1 with TRBJ2-1, with 14 bases identical to TRBD2. Germline V CDR1 and CDR2: SGHRS, YFSETQ. Trimming removed 0 bases from V and 16 bases from J; junction bases left unmatched: 12. The CDR3 extends over 16 amino acids. CDR3 DNA sequence: TGCGCCAGCAGCTTGGACCCGGGACTAGCGGGAGACGCGTACTTCTTC. Amino acids: CASSLDPGLAGDAYFF.

The rearrangement joins TRBV2 to TRBJ1-2; D gene ambiguous. V lost 4 bases to trimming and J lost 3 bases, with 12 bases between them. This CDR3 spans 14 amino acids. Germline values: CDR1 SNHLY, CDR2 FYNNEI. The CDR3 DNA sequence: TGTGCCAGCAGTGTCGGTCAGGCTTACTATGGCTACACCTTC. Translating it yields CASSVGQAYYGYTF.

This sequence joins TRBV6-5 and TRBJ2-1; 8 positions match TRBD1. This CDR3 contains 14 residues. Unmatched junction bases numbered 9, after V lost 6 bases and J lost 8 bases. From germline, CDR1 is MNHEY and CDR2 SVGAGI. CDR3 coding DNA: TGTGCCAGCAGGACAGGGGACACCCTGGATGAGCAGTTCTTC. Translation gives CASRTGDTLDEQFF.

V gene TRBV28 combines with J gene TRBJ2-1; D is possibly TRBD2 (6 bases). CDR1 is MDHEN, CDR2 SYDVKM, per germline. The CDR3 is 17 amino acids. V lost 3 bases and J 0 bases, leaving 15 bases between the germline ends. CDR3 in DNA: TGTGCCAGCAGTTTTATCGTAGCGGAGAGCTCCTACAATGAGCAGTTCTTC. Amino acids: CASSFIVAESSYNEQFF.

V usage is TRBV4-1 and J usage is TRBJ1-4, with 7 nucleotides matching TRBD1. Germline assignment: CDR1 MGHRA and CDR2 YSYEKL. Trimming cost V 5 bases and J 2 bases; bases outside gene matches: 8. The CDR3 contains 16 residues. CDR3 nucleotides: TGCGCCAGCAGCGCTAACCCGGGACAGACTAATGAAAAACTGTTTTTT. As protein: CASSANPGQTNEKLFF.

This clone has a handful of counts. CDR3 nucleotides: TGTGCCAGCAGTTGCGTGACGCGCGGCCAAGAGACCCAGTACTTC. It specifies CASSCVTRGQETQYF. The V gene is TRBV6-5, the J gene TRBJ2-5; D is undetermined. Trimming took off 4 bases at V and 1 base at J, with 13 bases between the two ends. Germline CDR1 MNHEY, CDR2 SVGAGI. This CDR3 region has 15 residues.

The J gene is TRBJ2-7, the V gene TRBV28; D is perhaps TRBD2 (6 bases). The germline V gene encodes CDR1 MDHEN and CDR2 SYDVKM. V dropped 5 bases and J dropped 7 bases, with 15 bases sitting between them. This CDR3 contains 13 residues. The CDR3, as DNA: TGTGCCAGCAGTCCTAGACTAGTAAGGGAGCAGTACTTC. Protein: CASSPRLVREQYF.

This clone was recorded a few times. J is TRBJ2-2 and V is TRBV7-2, with TRBD1 as a possible D gene (6 bases). Trimming pared 6 bases from V and 6 bases from J, leaving 8 bases between. Looked up from germline, CDR1 is SGHTA and CDR2 is FQGNSA. The CDR3 has 12 residues. The CDR3 bases are TGTGCCAGCAGTTGGGGGCCCGGGGAGCTGTTTTTT. It specifies CASSWGPGELFF.

Only a few counts were recorded for this clone. The rearrangement uses TRBV6-1 and TRBJ1-2; the match to TRBD1 covers 9 bases. The CDR3 length is 19 residues. Germline V gene data show CDR1 as MNHNS and CDR2 as SASEGT. J was trimmed by 4 bases and V by 0 bases; bases with no gene match: 15. The CDR3 region is CASSEALRGQGSSRYGYTF. The CDR3 coding sequence is TGTGCCAGCAGTGAAGCGCTTCGGGGACAGGGTTCTTCGCGCTATGGCTACACCTTC.

This clone was recorded a few times. At one of its ends the junction is not consistent with the germline gene, which may arise from a read error. The V gene is TRBV4-3, the J gene TRBJ2-1; the D gene is possibly TRBD2 (5 bases). The CDR3 runs 17 residues. Looked up from germline, CDR1 is LGHNA and CDR2 is YSLEER. Here the CDR3 reads CASRQEILAAGPNEQFF. In nucleotides, the CDR3 is TGCGCCAGCCGCCAAGAAATTCTCGCGGCGGGCCCTAATGAGCAGTTCTTC.

V gene TRBV29-1 combines with J gene TRBJ2-1; D uncertain. This CDR3 is 14 amino acids long. Germline-derived CDR1 and CDR2 are SQVTM and ANQGSEA. V shed 3 bases and J shed 0 bases, with 9 bases lying between them. CDR3 DNA: TGCAGCGTTGAGGTCTCGAGCTCCTACAATGAGCAGTTCTTC. This sequence encodes CSVEVSSSYNEQFF.

The chain links TRBV5-8 to TRBJ1-6, with TRBD1 matching over 8 bases. The junction had 4 bases not matched to a gene; V was cut back by 4 bases and J by 7 bases. Looked up from germline, CDR1 is SGHTS and CDR2 is YDEGEE. The CDR3 contains 14 residues. In nucleotides, the CDR3 is TGTGCCAGCAGCCTAGGACAGGGAAATTCACCCCTCCACTTT. Translated, it gives CASSLGQGNSPLHF.

The chain combines TRBV2 with TRBJ2-3, with D maybe TRBD2 (6 bases). The CDR3 length is 17 residues. V was clipped by 5 bases and J by 2 bases, with 20 bases between them. The germline gives CDR1 SNHLY, CDR2 FYNNEI. CDR3 in DNA: TGTGCCAGCAGTAAGACCAGTACGGGAGTGCCCACAGATACGCAGTATTTT. Amino acids: CASSKTSTGVPTDTQYF.

The chain employs TRBV9 and TRBJ2-5; D is possibly TRBD1 (6 bases). CDR3 length: 15 amino acids. Looked up from germline, CDR1 is SGDLS and CDR2 is YYNGEE. V gave up 4 bases and J gave up 4 bases, with 17 bases separating them. CDR3 in amino acids: CASSLTEGVVETQYF. CDR3 coding DNA: TGTGCCAGCAGCCTAACCGAGGGGGTAGTAGAGACCCAGTACTTC.

This chain uses TRBV19 with TRBJ1-2; D perhaps matches TRBD1 (6 bases). The CDR3 covers 15 residues. The V end was cut by 1 base, the J end by 8 bases, with 17 bases between. Germline CDR1 is LNHDA and CDR2 is SQIVND (reference sequence). The CDR3 spells CASSIATDRKNGYTF. The CDR3 DNA is TGTGCCAGTAGTATAGCCACGGACAGAAAAAACGGCTACACCTTC. The whole variable domain, remainder taken from reference TRBV19 and TRBJ1-2, is DGGITQSPKYLFRKEGQNVTLSCEQNLNHDAMYWYRQDPGQGLRLIYYSQIVNDFQKGDIAEGYSVSREKKESFPLTVTSAQKNPTAFYLCASSIATDRKNGYTFGSGTRLTVV.

This clone was counted only a few times. The chain combines TRBV28 with TRBJ2-1, with 11 bases identical to TRBD2. J lost 2 bases, V lost 2 bases, and 8 bases had no gene match. The CDR3 has 18 residues. CDR1 is MDHEN and CDR2 is SYDVKM in the germline V gene. The CDR3 here is CASSLRASGRSPYNEQFF. The CDR3 nucleotides read TGTGCCAGCAGTTTAAGGGCTAGCGGGAGGTCCCCCTACAATGAGCAGTTCTTC.